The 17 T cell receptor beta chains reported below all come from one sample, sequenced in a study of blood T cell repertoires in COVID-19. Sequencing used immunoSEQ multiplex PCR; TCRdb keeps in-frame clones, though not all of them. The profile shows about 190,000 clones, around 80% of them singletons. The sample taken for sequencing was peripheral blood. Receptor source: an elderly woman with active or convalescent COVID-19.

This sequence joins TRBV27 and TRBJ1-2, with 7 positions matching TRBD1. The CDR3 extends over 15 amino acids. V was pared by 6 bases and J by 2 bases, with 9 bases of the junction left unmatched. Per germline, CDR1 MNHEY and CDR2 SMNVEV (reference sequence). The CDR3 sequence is CASRSLAGGNYGYTF. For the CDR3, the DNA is TGTGCCAGCAGATCCCTAGCAGGGGGGAACTATGGCTACACCTTC.

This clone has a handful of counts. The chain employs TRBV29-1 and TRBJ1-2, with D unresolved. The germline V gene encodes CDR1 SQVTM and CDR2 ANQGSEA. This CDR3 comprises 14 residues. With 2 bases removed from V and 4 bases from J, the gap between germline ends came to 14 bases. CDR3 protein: CSVEPAAFGYGYTF. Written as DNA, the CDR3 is TGCAGCGTTGAACCCGCGGCCTTCGGCTATGGCTACACCTTC. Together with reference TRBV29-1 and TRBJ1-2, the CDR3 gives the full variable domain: SAVISQKPSRDICQRGTSLTIQCQVDSQVTMMFWYRQQPGQSLTLIATANQGSEATYESGFVIDKFPISRPNLTFSTLTVSNMSPEDSSIYLCSVEPAAFGYGYTFGSGTRLTVV.

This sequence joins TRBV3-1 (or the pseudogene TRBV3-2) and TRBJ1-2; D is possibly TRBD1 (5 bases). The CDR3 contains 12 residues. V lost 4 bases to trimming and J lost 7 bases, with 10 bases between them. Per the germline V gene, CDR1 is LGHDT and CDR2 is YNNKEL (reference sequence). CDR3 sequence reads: CASSRSGGGYTF. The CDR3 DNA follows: TGTGCCAGCAGCCGAAGCGGGGGTGGCTACACCTTC.

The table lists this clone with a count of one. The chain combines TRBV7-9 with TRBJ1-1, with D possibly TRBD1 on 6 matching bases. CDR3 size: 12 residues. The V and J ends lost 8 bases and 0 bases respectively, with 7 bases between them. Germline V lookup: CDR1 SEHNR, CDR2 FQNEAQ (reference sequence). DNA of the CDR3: TGTGCCAGCGGGACACTGAACACTGAAGCTTTCTTT. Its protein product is CASGTLNTEAFF.

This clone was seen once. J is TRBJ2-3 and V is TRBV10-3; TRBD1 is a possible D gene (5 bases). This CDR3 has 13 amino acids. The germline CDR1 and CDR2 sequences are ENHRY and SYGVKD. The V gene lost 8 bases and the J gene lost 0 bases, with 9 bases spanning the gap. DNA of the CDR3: TGTGCCATCGGGGCAGCGAGCACAGATACGCAGTATTTT. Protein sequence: CAIGAASTDTQYF.

The CDR3 nucleotides are TGCGCCAGCAGCCAAGGGGACAGGGGTAACTATGGCTACACCTTC. As protein: CASSQGDRGNYGYTF. The chain carries TRBV4-1 and TRBJ1-2; 10 nucleotides align to TRBD1. The CDR3 length is 15 residues. V lost 1 base to trimming and J lost 1 base; unmatched junction nucleotides: 0. Per the germline V gene, CDR1 is MGHRA and CDR2 is YSYEKL.

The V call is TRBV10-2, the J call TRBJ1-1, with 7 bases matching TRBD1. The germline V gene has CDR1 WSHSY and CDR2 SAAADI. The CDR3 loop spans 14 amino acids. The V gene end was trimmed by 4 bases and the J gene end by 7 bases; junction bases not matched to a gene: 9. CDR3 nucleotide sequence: TGCGCCAGCAGTGCTCCGGGACAGACGAATGAAGCTTTCTTT. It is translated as CASSAPGQTNEAFF.

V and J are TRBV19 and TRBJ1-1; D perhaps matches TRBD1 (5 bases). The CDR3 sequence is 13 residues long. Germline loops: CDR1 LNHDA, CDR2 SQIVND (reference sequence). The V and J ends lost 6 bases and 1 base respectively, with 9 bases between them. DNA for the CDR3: TGTGCCAGTAGGGGGGAGGGGAACACTGAAGCTTTCTTT. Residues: CASRGEGNTEAFF.

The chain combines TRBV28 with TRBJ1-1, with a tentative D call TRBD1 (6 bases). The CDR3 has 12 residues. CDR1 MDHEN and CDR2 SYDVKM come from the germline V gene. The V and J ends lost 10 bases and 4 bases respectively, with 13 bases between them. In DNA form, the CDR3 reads TGTGCCACTAGAACAGGGACCACTGAAGCTTTCTTT. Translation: CATRTGTTEAFF.

The CDR3 sequence: CASSQELARRAQYF. CDR3 sequence (DNA): TGCGCCAGCAGCCAAGAACTAGCCAGACGGGCCCAGTACTTC. The V and J genes are TRBV4-3 and TRBJ2-5, with D tentatively TRBD2 (6 bases). In germline, CDR1 is LGHNA, CDR2 YSLEER. CDR3 length: 14 amino acids. The ends were cut back, 0 bases at V and 9 bases at J, with 14 bases in the middle.

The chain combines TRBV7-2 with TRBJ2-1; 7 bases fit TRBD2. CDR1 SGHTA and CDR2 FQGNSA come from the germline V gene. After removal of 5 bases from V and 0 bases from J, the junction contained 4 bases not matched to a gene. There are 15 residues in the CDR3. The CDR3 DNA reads TGTGCCAGCAGCATAGAGCGGGGCTCCTACAATGAGCAGTTCTTC. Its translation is CASSIERGSYNEQFF.

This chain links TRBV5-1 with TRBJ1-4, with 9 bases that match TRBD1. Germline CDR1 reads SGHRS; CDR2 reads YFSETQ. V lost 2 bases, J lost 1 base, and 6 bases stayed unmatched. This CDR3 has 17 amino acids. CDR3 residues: CASSFRTGALTNEKLFF. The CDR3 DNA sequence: TGCGCCAGCAGCTTCCGGACAGGGGCGCTAACTAATGAAAAACTGTTTTTT. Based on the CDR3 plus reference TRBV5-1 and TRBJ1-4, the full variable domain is KAGVTQTPRYLIKTRGQQVTLSCSPISGHRSVSWYQQTPGQGLQFLFEYFSETQRNKGNFPGRFSGRQFSNSRSEMNVSTLELGDSALYLCASSFRTGALTNEKLFFGSGTQLSVL.

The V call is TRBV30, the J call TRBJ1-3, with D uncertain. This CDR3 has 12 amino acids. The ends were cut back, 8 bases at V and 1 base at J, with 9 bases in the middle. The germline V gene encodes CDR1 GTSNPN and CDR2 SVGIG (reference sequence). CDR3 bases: TGTGCCATGACAAATTCTGGAAACACCATATATTTT. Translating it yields CAMTNSGNTIYF. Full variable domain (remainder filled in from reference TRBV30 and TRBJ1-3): SQTIHQWPATLVQPVGSPLSLECTVEGTSNPNLYWYRQAAGRGLQLLFYSVGIGQISSEVPQNLSASRPQDRQFILSSKKLLLSDSGFYLCAMTNSGNTIYFGEGSWLTVV.

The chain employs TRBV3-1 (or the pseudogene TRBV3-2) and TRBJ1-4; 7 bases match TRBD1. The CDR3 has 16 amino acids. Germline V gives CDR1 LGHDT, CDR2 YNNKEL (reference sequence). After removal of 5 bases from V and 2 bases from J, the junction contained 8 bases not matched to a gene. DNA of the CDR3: TGTGCCAGCAGCAAAAACAGGGGTGTTACTAATGAAAAACTGTTTTTT. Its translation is CASSKNRGVTNEKLFF.

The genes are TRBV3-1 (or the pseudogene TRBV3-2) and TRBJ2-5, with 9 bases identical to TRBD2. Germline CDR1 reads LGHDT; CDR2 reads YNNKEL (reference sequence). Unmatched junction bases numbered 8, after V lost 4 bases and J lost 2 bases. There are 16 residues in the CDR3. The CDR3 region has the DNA TGTGCCAGCAGCCTTCTTCCGGCGGGGGGGCAAGAGACCCAGTACTTC. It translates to CASSLLPAGGQETQYF.

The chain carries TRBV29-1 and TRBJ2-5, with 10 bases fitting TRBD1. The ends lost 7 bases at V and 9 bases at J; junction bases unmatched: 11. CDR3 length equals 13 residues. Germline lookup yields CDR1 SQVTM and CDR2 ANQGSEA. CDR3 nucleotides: TGCAGCGCTACCGGGACAGGGGAGTGGGCCCAGTACTTC. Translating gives CSATGTGEWAQYF.

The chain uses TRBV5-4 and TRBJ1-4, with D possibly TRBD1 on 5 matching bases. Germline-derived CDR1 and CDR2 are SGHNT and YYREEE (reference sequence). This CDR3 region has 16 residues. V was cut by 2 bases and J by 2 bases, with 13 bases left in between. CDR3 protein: CASSFGGMRTNEKLFF. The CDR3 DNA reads TGTGCCAGCAGCTTCGGGGGGATGCGCACTAATGAAAAACTGTTTTTT.